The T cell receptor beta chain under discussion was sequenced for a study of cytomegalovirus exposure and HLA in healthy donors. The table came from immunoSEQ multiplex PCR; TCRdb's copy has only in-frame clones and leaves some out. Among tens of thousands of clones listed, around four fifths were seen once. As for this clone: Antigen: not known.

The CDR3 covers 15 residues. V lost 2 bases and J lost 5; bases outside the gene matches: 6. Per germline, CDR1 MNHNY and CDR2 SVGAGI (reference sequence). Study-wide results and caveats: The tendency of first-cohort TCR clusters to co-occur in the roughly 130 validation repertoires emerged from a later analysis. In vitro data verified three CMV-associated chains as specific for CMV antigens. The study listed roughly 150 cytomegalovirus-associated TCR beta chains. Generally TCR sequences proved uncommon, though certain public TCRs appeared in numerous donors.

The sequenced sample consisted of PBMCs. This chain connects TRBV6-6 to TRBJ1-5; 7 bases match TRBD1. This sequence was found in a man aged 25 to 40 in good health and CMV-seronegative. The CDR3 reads CASSYGQGEDQPQHF. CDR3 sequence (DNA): TGTGCCAGCAGTTACGGGCAGGGGGAGGATCAGCCCCAGCATTTT.